This entry lists 14 T cell receptor beta chains sequenced from one sample in a study of shared clonotypes between healthy human individuals. Sequencing used immunoSEQ multiplex PCR; TCRdb keeps in-frame clones, though not all of them. The sample yields roughly 2,500,000 clones, under 95% seen once. Sequenced material: naive CD4+ T cells from PBMCs. Subset described: CD45RA+ positively selected. The receptors shown here come from a man younger than 35 in good health. Some clones in this sample may be carry-over from other donors' samples.

V gene TRBV7-8 combines with J gene TRBJ2-3; a possible D gene is TRBD2 (5 bases). The germline CDR1 and CDR2 sequences are SGHVS and FQNEAQ. The ends were cut back, 1 base at V and 3 bases at J, with 8 bases in the middle. The CDR3 has 14 residues. CDR3 sequence: CASSLEVATDTQYF. Here the CDR3 DNA reads TGTGCCAGCAGCTTAGAGGTAGCGACAGATACGCAGTATTTT.

The chain employs TRBV28 and TRBJ1-5; D remains unclear. This CDR3 is 15 amino acids long. CDR1 MDHEN and CDR2 SYDVKM come from the germline V gene. Trimming removed 9 bases from V and 7 bases from J, with 22 bases in between. The CDR3 DNA reads TGTGCCAGTAGCCCCGGCGGGGTGAGCACCCAGCCCCAGCATTTT. Encoded protein: CASSPGGVSTQPQHF. Drawing the rest from reference TRBV28 and TRBJ1-5, the complete variable domain is DVKVTQSSRYLVKRTGEKVFLECVQDMDHENMFWYRQDPGLGLRLIYFSYDVKMKEKGDIPEGYSVSREKKERFSLILESASTNQTSMYLCASSPGGVSTQPQHFGDGTRLSIL.

The rearrangement uses TRBV18 and TRBJ2-7; 7 bases match TRBD2. CDR1 and CDR2 (germline): KGHSH, LQKENI. The CDR3 is 16 amino acids. Unmatched junction bases numbered 8, after V lost 3 bases and J lost 0 bases. The CDR3 bases are TGTGCCAGCTCACCGATTTCGGGGGGAAGCTCCTACGAGCAGTACTTC. Its translation: CASSPISGGSSYEQYF.

This clone was observed a single time. V usage is TRBV29-1 and J usage is TRBJ2-3, with D maybe TRBD1 (6 bases). This CDR3 is 12 amino acids long. V dropped 8 bases and J dropped 1 base, with 10 bases sitting between them. Per the germline V gene, CDR1 is SQVTM and CDR2 is ANQGSEA. This CDR3 reads CSSAGGTDTQYF. CDR3 DNA sequence: TGCAGCAGTGCAGGGGGCACAGATACGCAGTATTTT.

The rearrangement uses TRBV28 and TRBJ1-5; D uncertain. The CDR3 covers 10 residues. CDR1 is MDHEN, CDR2 SYDVKM, per germline. The DNA for the CDR3 is TGTGTTTACTACCAACGGCCCCAGCATTTT. It translates to CVYYQRPQHF.

This sequence joins TRBV25-1 and TRBJ1-1; 9 bases are a match to TRBD1. Germline loops: CDR1 MGHDK, CDR2 SYGVNS. This CDR3 contains 15 residues. After removal of 3 bases from V and 0 bases from J, the junction contained 2 bases not matched to a gene. The CDR3 bases are TGTGCCAGCAGTGATGACAGGGGGATGAACACTGAAGCTTTCTTT. It is translated as CASSDDRGMNTEAFF.

V is TRBV7-9 and J is TRBJ2-3; 9 nucleotides line up with TRBD1. Per germline, CDR1 SEHNR and CDR2 FQNEAQ (reference sequence). J was trimmed by 2 bases and V by 4 bases; bases with no gene match: 7. The CDR3 consists of 16 residues. Here the CDR3 DNA reads TGTGCCAGCAGCTACATGGGACAGGGTTTCACAGATACGCAGTATTTT. Protein sequence: CASSYMGQGFTDTQYF.

This chain links TRBV30 with TRBJ2-5; 12 bases align to TRBD1. Losses at the gene ends were 4 bases for V and 5 bases for J; bases not matched to a gene: 8. The CDR3 totals 15 residues. Germline V gene data show CDR1 as GTSNPN and CDR2 as SVGIG (reference sequence). The CDR3 DNA is TGTGCCTGGACGACCGGGACAGGGGGCTGGGAGACCCAGTACTTC. As protein: CAWTTGTGGWETQYF.

This chain links TRBV5-1 with TRBJ2-5; TRBD2 aligns across 8 bases. Per the germline V gene, CDR1 is SGHRS and CDR2 is YFSETQ. This CDR3 region has 16 residues. Trimming removed 4 bases from V and 5 bases from J; junction bases left unmatched: 13. The CDR3 loop reads CASSPGATREGETQYF. The CDR3 nucleotides are TGCGCCAGCAGCCCAGGGGCTACCCGGGAGGGGGAGACCCAGTACTTC.

The J gene is TRBJ2-1, the V gene TRBV5-1, with 11 bases aligning to TRBD2. The CDR3 has 15 amino acids. V trimming: 4 bases; J trimming: 8 bases; junction bases outside the gene matches: 8. Germline CDR1 SGHRS, CDR2 YFSETQ. CDR3 protein: CASSPLAGGPDEQFF. DNA of the CDR3: TGCGCCAGCAGCCCCTTAGCGGGAGGGCCGGATGAGCAGTTCTTC.

The chain has TRBV10-3 and TRBJ1-3, with D perhaps matching TRBD1 (6 bases). Per the germline V gene, CDR1 is ENHRY and CDR2 is SYGVKD. The CDR3 is 14 residues long. The V gene lost 6 bases and the J gene lost 7 bases, with 16 bases spanning the gap. In DNA form, the CDR3 reads TGTGCCATCAGAGGGGGAAGCCCCGGGAACACCATATATTTT. This codes for CAIRGGSPGNTIYF.

This chain connects TRBV27 to TRBJ1-1; D is unclear. Germline CDR1 is MNHEY and CDR2 is SMNVEV (reference sequence). Trimming removed 2 bases at V and 0 bases at J, with 7 bases between. The CDR3 is made up of 14 amino acids. For the CDR3, the DNA is TGTGCCAGCAGTTTACCCGAGATGAACACTGAAGCTTTCTTT. This encodes CASSLPEMNTEAFF.

V and J are TRBV15 and TRBJ1-2, with 9 bases lining up with TRBD1. The CDR3 is 17 amino acids. After removal of 1 base from V and 6 bases from J, the junction contained 12 bases not matched to a gene. In germline, CDR1 is LNHNV, CDR2 YYDKDF (reference sequence). The CDR3 bases are TGTGCCACCAGCAGAGCTCTGCGGGGGGACAGGGTTAATGGCTACACCTTC. Its translation: CATSRALRGDRVNGYTF.

The V and J genes are TRBV5-1 and TRBJ1-1, with 9 bases lining up with TRBD1. The CDR3 has 16 residues. V was clipped by 4 bases and J by 2 bases; unmatched bases: 9. CDR1 and CDR2 (germline): SGHRS, YFSETQ. CDR3 nucleotide sequence: TGCGCCAGCAGCCAGCCGACAGGGGGATTAAACACTGAAGCTTTCTTT. Translation gives CASSQPTGGLNTEAFF.